Following are 14 T cell receptor beta chains from one sample sequenced in a study of blood T cell repertoires in COVID-19. Clones were sequenced by immunoSEQ multiplex PCR, and TCRdb holds only the in-frame ones, with some missing. Of about 200,000 clones in the sample, about three quarters are singletons; the top ten hold less than 7%. The sequencing input was peripheral blood. The receptor set was obtained from a woman in her 70s with acute or convalescent COVID-19.

The rearrangement links TRBV19 to TRBJ2-3; D uncertain. Germline V lookup: CDR1 LNHDA, CDR2 SQIVND (reference sequence). Trimming removed 6 bases at V and 5 bases at J, with 12 bases between. This CDR3 is 13 amino acids long. CDR3 sequence reads: CASRRANQDTQYF. CDR3 coding DNA: TGTGCCAGTAGGCGAGCAAACCAAGATACGCAGTATTTT.

The chain couples TRBV2 to TRBJ1-5, with TRBD1 identical over 8 bases. This CDR3 region has 13 residues. V was clipped by 9 bases and J by 6 bases; unmatched bases: 7. Germline V lookup: CDR1 SNHLY, CDR2 FYNNEI. The CDR3: CASGQGVGQPQHF. As DNA, the CDR3 is TGTGCCAGTGGACAGGGAGTAGGTCAGCCCCAGCATTTT.

This clone was seen more than once but under ten times. This same CDR3 is encoded by further DNA sequences in the sample. The DNA of the CDR3 is TGTGCCAGCTCACCACCAGGGGGCACCGGGGAGCTGTTTTTT. Its protein product is CASSPPGGTGELFF. The chain employs TRBV18 and TRBJ2-2, with a tentative D call TRBD1 (6 bases). Between the trimmed V and J ends, which lost 0 bases and 4 bases, there was a span of 6 bases. Germline CDR1 reads KGHSH; CDR2 reads LQKENI. The CDR3 totals 14 residues.

This clone was recorded only once. J is TRBJ1-4 and V is TRBV18; 7 bases line up with TRBD1. This CDR3 comprises 16 residues. Per the germline V gene, CDR1 is KGHSH and CDR2 is LQKENI. V was clipped by 3 bases and J by 5 bases; unmatched bases: 9. The CDR3 DNA reads as TGTGCCAGCTCACCGCCAGGGACAGTATTGAATGAAAAACTGTTTTTT. Amino acids: CASSPPGTVLNEKLFF.

The rearrangement links TRBV3-1 (or the pseudogene TRBV3-2) to TRBJ2-1, with 10 positions matching TRBD2. The CDR3 has 15 amino acids. Germline-derived CDR1 and CDR2 are LGHDT and YNNKEL (reference sequence). V gave up 5 bases and J gave up 10 bases; unmatched junction bases: 11. The CDR3 DNA sequence: TGTGCCAGCAGCAAACACCCTAGCGGGAGCGGCGAGCAGTTCTTC. This gives the protein CASSKHPSGSGEQFF.

This clone was counted only a few times. The gene calls are TRBV27 and TRBJ2-5, with 14 bases identical to TRBD2. The germline V gene has CDR1 MNHEY and CDR2 SMNVEV (reference sequence). The CDR3 spans 15 residues. The V gene end was trimmed by 10 bases and the J gene end by 2 bases; junction bases not matched to a gene: 6. DNA of the CDR3: TGTGCCACCTGCAGACTAGCGGGAGGGCAAGAGACCCAGTACTTC. This sequence encodes CATCRLAGGQETQYF.

The CDR3 DNA sequence: TGTGCCAGCAGAGAAAGAAAAGAGACACATTTAGTTCAGGGATTCACAGATACGCAGTATTTT. Translation: CASRERKETHLVQGFTDTQYF. The chain carries TRBV21-1 and TRBJ2-3; TRBD1, as called in the table, went unchecked against the DNA. TRBV21-1 is a pseudogene. The CDR3 is 21 residues long.

The chain uses TRBV7-2 and TRBJ1-2; TRBD1 aligns across 8 bases. The V gene's germline CDR1 is SGHTA and CDR2 FQGNSA. The CDR3 has 15 amino acids. The junction had 9 bases not matched to a gene; V was cut back by 7 bases and J by 2 bases. The CDR3 spells CASTTGPGGNYGYTF. The CDR3 DNA sequence: TGTGCCAGCACTACTGGACCAGGGGGCAACTATGGCTACACCTTC.

This clone appeared a few times. The V gene is TRBV28, the J gene TRBJ2-7; 12 bases match TRBD2. In germline, CDR1 is MDHEN, CDR2 SYDVKM. The CDR3 is made up of 16 amino acids. The trim removed 4 bases at V and 3 bases at J, leaving 7 bases unmatched. CDR3 loop: CASSSPGLAGNYEQYF. CDR3 coding DNA: TGTGCCAGCAGTTCCCCAGGACTAGCGGGAAACTACGAGCAGTACTTC.

The genes are TRBV29-1 and TRBJ2-5, with TRBD1 matching 12 bases. Trimming removed 6 bases from V and 5 bases from J; junction bases left unmatched: 7. CDR1 is SQVTM, CDR2 ANQGSEA, per germline. The CDR3 consists of 14 residues. CDR3: CSVAGTGGRETQYF. The CDR3 nucleotides read TGCAGCGTGGCCGGGACAGGGGGCAGGGAGACCCAGTACTTC.

V gene TRBV4-1 combines with J gene TRBJ1-2; D unclear. CDR1 and CDR2 (germline): MGHRA, YSYEKL. This CDR3 is 13 amino acids long. Trimming pared 0 bases from V and 5 bases from J, leaving 7 bases between. The DNA of the CDR3 is TGCGCCAGCAGCCAAGAGCCGGGGTATGGCTACACCTTC. This translates into CASSQEPGYGYTF.

The V gene is TRBV7-3, the J gene TRBJ2-6; 11 nucleotides line up with TRBD2. This CDR3 comprises 18 residues. In germline, CDR1 is SGHTA, CDR2 FQGTGA. V shed 5 bases and J 3 bases; nucleotides not matched to a gene: 9. The CDR3: CASSETSGKGFGANVLTF. The CDR3 DNA is TGTGCCAGCAGCGAGACTAGCGGGAAGGGTTTTGGGGCCAACGTCCTGACTTTC.

V is TRBV6-4 and J is TRBJ1-5; 8 positions match TRBD1. The V gene end was trimmed by 4 bases and the J gene end by 4 bases; junction bases not matched to a gene: 9. This CDR3 has 16 residues. Germline loops: CDR1 MRHNA, CDR2 SNTAGT. This CDR3 reads CASSGTTGGINQPQHF. DNA for the CDR3: TGTGCCAGCAGTGGCACTACAGGGGGGATAAATCAGCCCCAGCATTTT.

DNA for the CDR3: TGTGCCAGTAGTATAGGGGGACACCTGAACACTGAAGCTTTCTTT. It encodes CASSIGGHLNTEAFF. This chain uses TRBV19 with TRBJ1-1, with D perhaps TRBD1 (6 bases). Trimming took 1 base from V and 0 from J, leaving 9 bases between them. The CDR3 consists of 15 residues. Germline CDR1 is LNHDA and CDR2 is SQIVND (reference sequence).